This T cell receptor beta chain came from a study of T cells in Graves' hyperthyroidism and ophthalmopathy. Points from the study as a whole: Patients with ophthalmopathy were separated from those with stable hyperthyroidism by a 13 V-J model. Peripheral blood also featured most of the thyroid clonotypes expanded above 0.001.

The study based diagnoses on clinical symptoms, serum thyroxine and TRAb, thyroid ultrasound and orbital computed tomography. The PBMCs were sourced from fresh peripheral blood (10 ml). The length of the CDR3 is 11 residues. Trimming left V 3 bases short and J 9 bases short, with 5 bases between. Germline V gene sequence: CDR1 SNHLY, CDR2 FYNNEI. Amplification of TCR beta CDR3 regions used RNA as the template. A first-round RT-PCR of the TCR CDR3 used the HTBI primer set. TCRdb called the multiplex PCR reads again in MiXCR, with one record for every CDR3 protein. In the table there are 400,000 to 500,000 distinct CDR3 sequences, about 15% of which are singletons. At least ten counts were recorded for this clonotype. Its target is unknown.

The clonotype was recovered from a young man with Graves' ophthalmopathy. Material for sequencing was blood. The V and J genes are TRBV2 and TRBJ2-2; D remains unclear. The CDR3 sequence is CASSESWELFF. The CDR3 bases are TGTGCCAGCAGTGAGTCGTGGGAGCTGTTTTTT.